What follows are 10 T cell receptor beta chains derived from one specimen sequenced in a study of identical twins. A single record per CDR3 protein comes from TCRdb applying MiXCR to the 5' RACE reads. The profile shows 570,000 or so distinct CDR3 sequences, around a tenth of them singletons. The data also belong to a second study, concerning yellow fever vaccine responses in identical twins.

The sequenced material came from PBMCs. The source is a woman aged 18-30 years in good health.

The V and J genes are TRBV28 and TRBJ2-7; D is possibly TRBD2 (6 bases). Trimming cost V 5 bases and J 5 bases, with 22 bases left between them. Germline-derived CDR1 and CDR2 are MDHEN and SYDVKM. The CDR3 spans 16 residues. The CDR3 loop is CASSAPGEIGTNEQYF. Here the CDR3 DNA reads TGTGCCAGCAGTGCGCCGGGAGAGATAGGGACCAACGAGCAGTACTTC.

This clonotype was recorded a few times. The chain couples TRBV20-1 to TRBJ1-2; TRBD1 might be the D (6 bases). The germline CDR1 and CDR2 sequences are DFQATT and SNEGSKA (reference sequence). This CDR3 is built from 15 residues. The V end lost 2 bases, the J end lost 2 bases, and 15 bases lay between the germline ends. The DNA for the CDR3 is TGCAGTGCTAGACCCGGAGGGGGGGGGAACTATGGCTACACCTTC. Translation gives CSARPGGGGNYGYTF.

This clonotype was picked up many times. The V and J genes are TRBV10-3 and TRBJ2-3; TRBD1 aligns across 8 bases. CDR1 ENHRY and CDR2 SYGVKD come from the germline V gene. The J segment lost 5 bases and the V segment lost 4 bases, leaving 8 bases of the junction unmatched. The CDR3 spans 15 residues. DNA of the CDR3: TGTGCCATCAGTGGGGAGGACAGGGTGGGAGATACGCAGTATTTT. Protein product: CAISGEDRVGDTQYF.

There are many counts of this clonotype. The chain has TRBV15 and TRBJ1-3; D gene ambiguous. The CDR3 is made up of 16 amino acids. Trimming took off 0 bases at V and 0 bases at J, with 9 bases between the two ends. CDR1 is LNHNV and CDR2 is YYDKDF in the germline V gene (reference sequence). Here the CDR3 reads CATSRDMASSGNTIYF. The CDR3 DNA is TGTGCCACCAGCAGAGATATGGCTTCCTCTGGAAACACCATATATTTT.

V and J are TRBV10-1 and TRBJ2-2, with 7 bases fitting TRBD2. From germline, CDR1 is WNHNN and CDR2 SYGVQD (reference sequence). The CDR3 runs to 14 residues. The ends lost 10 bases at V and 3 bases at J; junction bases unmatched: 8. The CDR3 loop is CATMEAGDTGELFF. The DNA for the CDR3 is TGCGCCACCATGGAGGCGGGAGACACCGGGGAGCTGTTTTTT.

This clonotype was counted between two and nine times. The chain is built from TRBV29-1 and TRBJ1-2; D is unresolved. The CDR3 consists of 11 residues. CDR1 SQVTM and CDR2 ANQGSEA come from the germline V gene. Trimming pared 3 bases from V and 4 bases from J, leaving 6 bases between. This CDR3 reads CSVDGGYGYTF. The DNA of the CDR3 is TGCAGCGTTGATGGAGGCTATGGCTACACCTTC.

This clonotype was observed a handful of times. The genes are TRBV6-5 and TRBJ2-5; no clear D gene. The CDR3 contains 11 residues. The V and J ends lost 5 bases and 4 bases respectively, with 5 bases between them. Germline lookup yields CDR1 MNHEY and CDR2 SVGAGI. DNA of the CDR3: TGTGCCAGCAGTGGATTAGAGACCCAGTACTTC. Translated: CASSGLETQYF.

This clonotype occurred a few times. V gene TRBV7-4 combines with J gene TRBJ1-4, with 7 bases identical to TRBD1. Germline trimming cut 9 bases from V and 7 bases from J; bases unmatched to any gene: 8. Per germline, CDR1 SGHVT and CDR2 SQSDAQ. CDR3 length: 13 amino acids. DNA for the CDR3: TGTGCCAGGACAGGGCGGTCCGGTGAAAAACTGTTTTTT. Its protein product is CARTGRSGEKLFF.

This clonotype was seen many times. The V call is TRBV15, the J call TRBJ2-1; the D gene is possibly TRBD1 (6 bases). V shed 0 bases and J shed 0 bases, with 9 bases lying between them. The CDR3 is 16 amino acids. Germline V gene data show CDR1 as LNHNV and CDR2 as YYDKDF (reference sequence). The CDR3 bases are TGTGCCACCAGCAGAGAAGTGGGGGCCTCCTACAATGAGCAGTTCTTC. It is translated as CATSREVGASYNEQFF.

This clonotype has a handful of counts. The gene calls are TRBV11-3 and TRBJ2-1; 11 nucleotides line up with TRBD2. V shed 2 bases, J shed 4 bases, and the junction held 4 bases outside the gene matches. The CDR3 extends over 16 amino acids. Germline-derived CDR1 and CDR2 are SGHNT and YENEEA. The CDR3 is CASSLTWTSGYNEQFF. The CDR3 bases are TGTGCCAGCAGCTTAACCTGGACTAGCGGGTACAATGAGCAGTTCTTC.